This TCR beta chain was found in a study of regulatory T cells in long-lasting Graves disease. Notes on the study in general: Persistent cases favored TRBV28, TRBJ1-2 and TRBJ2-5. TCR diversity was lower in persistent Graves' patients than in newly diagnosed ones.

With iRepertoire HTBI primers and Arm-PCR of CDR3 regions, TCR beta libraries were built. TCRdb used MiXCR to reprocess the multiplex PCR reads, holding one entry per CDR3 protein. The sample includes around 250,000 distinct CDR3 sequences, 18% of them seen just once. The sample's time point: newly diagnosed GD, antithyroid drugs for less than 3 months. RNA extracted from PBMCs served as the sequencing template. Deletions cut 0 bases from V and 2 bases from J, with 11 bases between. The CDR3 is 15 residues long. CDR1 is SNHLY and CDR2 is FYNNEI in the germline V gene. For this clonotype: The target antigen is unknown.

These data also featured in a second study, about T cells in Graves' hyperthyroidism and ophthalmopathy. That source adds: Reasons for excluding patients were uncontrolled infection, other autoimmune disease, pregnancy or lactation.

The TCR was taken from a young woman with Graves disease. The chain employs TRBV2 and TRBJ2-7; D may be TRBD1 (6 bases). This specimen consisted of peripheral blood mononuclear cells (PBMCs), obtained at new diagnosis, from a patient treated with antithyroid drugs. The CDR3 nucleotides are TGTGCCAGCAGTGAAGCGGCAGGGGCCCCCTACGAGCAGTACTTC. This encodes CASSEAAGAPYEQYF.